Listed here are 28 T cell receptor beta chains from one sample, sequenced in a study of cytomegalovirus exposure and HLA in healthy donors. Assay used: immunoSEQ multiplex PCR; TCRdb lists only in-frame clones, some missing. The sample holds over 200,000 clones, around 91% seen once. The material sequenced was PBMCs. Receptors originate from a woman under 30 in good health and CMV-seronegative.

The J gene is TRBJ1-1, the V gene TRBV5-1; no clear D. Germline V gene sequence: CDR1 SGHRS, CDR2 YFSETQ. CDR3 size: 14 residues. Between the trimmed V and J ends, which lost 0 bases and 6 bases, there was a span of 12 bases. For the CDR3, the DNA is TGCGCCAGCAGCTTGGGCATACTCGGAGCTGAAGCTTTCTTT. Its translation: CASSLGILGAEAFF. Full variable domain (missing parts from reference TRBV5-1 and TRBJ1-1): KAGVTQTPRYLIKTRGQQVTLSCSPISGHRSVSWYQQTPGQGLQFLFEYFSETQRNKGNFPGRFSGRQFSNSRSEMNVSTLELGDSALYLCASSLGILGAEAFFGQGTRLTVV.

The chain employs TRBV19 and TRBJ1-1; 8 bases map to TRBD1. The V segment lost 7 bases and the J segment 0 bases; nucleotides outside the gene matches: 4. The CDR3 has 14 amino acids. The germline V gene has CDR1 LNHDA and CDR2 SQIVND (reference sequence). CDR3 in amino acids: CASTLTGVNTEAFF. The CDR3 DNA sequence: TGTGCCAGTACACTGACAGGGGTGAACACTGAAGCTTTCTTT.

A single count supports this clone. The V call is TRBV4-1, the J call TRBJ1-1, with unresolved D. The germline CDR1 and CDR2 sequences are MGHRA and YSYEKL. The CDR3 is 13 amino acids. Trimming cost V 1 base and J 8 bases, with 11 bases left between them. CDR3 residues: CASSQASRGEAFF. CDR3 DNA sequence: TGCGCCAGCAGCCAAGCATCAAGAGGAGAAGCTTTCTTT.

The CDR3 sequence: CASSPYAQGTEAFF. Here the CDR3 DNA reads TGTGCCAGCAGCCCCTATGCCCAGGGCACTGAAGCTTTCTTT. V usage is TRBV7-2 and J usage is TRBJ1-1; a possible D gene is TRBD1 (5 bases). Between the trimmed V and J ends, which lost 5 bases and 4 bases, there was a span of 14 bases. Germline lookup yields CDR1 SGHTA and CDR2 FQGNSA. The CDR3 has 14 residues.

The CDR3 region has the DNA TGTGCCAGCAGTGTAGACGACAGGGGGGCTGGCTACACCTTC. This gives the protein CASSVDDRGAGYTF. V gene TRBV27 combines with J gene TRBJ1-2, with 9 bases that match TRBD1. V gave up 5 bases and J gave up 7 bases; unmatched junction bases: 8. CDR1 is MNHEY, CDR2 SMNVEV, per germline (reference sequence). The CDR3 runs 14 residues.

The chain recombines TRBV25-1 with TRBJ2-7, with a possible D match to TRBD2 (5 bases). The germline CDR1 and CDR2 sequences are MGHDK and SYGVNS. The germline V and J ends were trimmed by 3 bases and 3 bases, with 12 bases remaining between them. This CDR3 contains 14 residues. CDR3 protein: CASSEVDYGYEQYF. In DNA form, the CDR3 reads TGTGCCAGCAGTGAGGTCGACTATGGCTACGAGCAGTACTTC.

The chain uses TRBV11-2 and TRBJ1-4; D possibly corresponds to TRBD1 (6 bases). The CDR3 sequence is 15 residues long. Germline V lookup: CDR1 SGHAT, CDR2 FQNNGV. Trimming removed 7 bases at V and 6 bases at J, with 18 bases between. The CDR3 sequence is CASTRMGGGHEKLFF. The CDR3 DNA sequence: TGTGCCAGCACCAGGATGGGGGGGGGCCATGAAAAACTGTTTTTT.

The rearrangement links TRBV5-1 to TRBJ2-7; TRBD1 matches 7 bases. CDR3 length equals 14 residues. Trimming took 4 bases from V and 4 from J; bases not matched to a gene: 8. The germline V gene has CDR1 SGHRS and CDR2 YFSETQ. CDR3 amino acids: CASSPGQNNYEQYV. CDR3 nucleotides: TGCGCCAGCAGCCCGGGACAGAACAATTACGAGCAGTACGTC.

V and J are TRBV5-8 and TRBJ1-4; D remains ambiguous. Looked up from germline, CDR1 is SGHTS and CDR2 is YDEGEE. Trimming took off 3 bases at V and 5 bases at J, with 17 bases between the two ends. The CDR3 loop spans 16 amino acids. For the CDR3, the DNA is TGTGCCAGCAGCTCTTACTTTTGGGGAGAGAATGAAAAACTGTTTTTT. Its protein is CASSSYFWGENEKLFF.

The chain links TRBV13 to TRBJ2-5, with TRBD1 identical over 11 bases. CDR3 length equals 16 residues. V trimming: 2 bases; J trimming: 0 bases; junction bases outside the gene matches: 2. Looked up from germline, CDR1 is PRHDT and CDR2 is FYEKMQ (reference sequence). CDR3 DNA: TGTGCCAGCAGCTTACGGGGACAGGGGGACCAAGAGACCCAGTACTTC. It encodes CASSLRGQGDQETQYF.

The chain links TRBV11-2 to TRBJ1-1; 8 nucleotides agree with TRBD1. The CDR3 runs to 17 residues. In germline, CDR1 is SGHAT, CDR2 FQNNGV. V was pared by 4 bases and J by 0 bases, with 10 bases of the junction left unmatched. The DNA of the CDR3 is TGTGCCAGCAGCTATCGCCGGACAGGGACCATGAACACTGAAGCTTTCTTT. Residues: CASSYRRTGTMNTEAFF.

The V and J genes are TRBV21-1 and TRBJ2-7; TRBD1, the D gene given by the table, was not confirmed from the DNA. TRBV21-1 is described as a pseudogene. The length of the CDR3 is 15 residues. The chain's CDR3 is CASSNPQGSNYEQYF. The CDR3 coding sequence is TGTGCCAGCAGCAACCCACAGGGGTCTAATTACGAGCAGTACTTC.

This chain joins TRBV4-3 and TRBJ1-2; no reliable D call. V lost 4 bases to trimming and J lost 0 bases, with 12 bases between them. The CDR3 extends over 15 amino acids. Looked up from germline, CDR1 is LGHNA and CDR2 is YSLEER. The chain's CDR3 is CASSPKQVSNYGYTF. In DNA, the CDR3 is TGCGCCAGCAGCCCCAAACAAGTTTCTAACTATGGCTACACCTTC.

This rearrangement joins TRBV7-2 to TRBJ1-5, with D tentatively TRBD1 (5 bases). The CDR3 is made up of 15 amino acids. V dropped 1 base and J dropped 2 bases, with 9 bases sitting between them. Germline lookup yields CDR1 SGHTA and CDR2 FQGNSA. In DNA, the CDR3 is TGTGCCAGCAGCTTAGAGGTGGGGCGCAATCAGCCCCAGCATTTT. Its protein product is CASSLEVGRNQPQHF. The full variable domain, in which reference TRBV7-2 and TRBJ1-5 provide the parts outside the CDR3, is GAGVSQSPSNKVTEKGKDVELRCDPISGHTALYWYRQSLGQGLEFLIYFQGNSAPDKSGLPSDRFSAERTGGSVSTLTIQRTQQEDSAVYLCASSLEVGRNQPQHFGDGTRLSIL.

This clone came up once. This chain uses TRBV27 with TRBJ1-1; a possible D gene is TRBD1 (5 bases). Trimming stripped 5 bases from V and 7 bases from J, with 17 bases between. This CDR3 contains 14 residues. CDR1 and CDR2 from the germline V gene are MNHEY and SMNVEV (reference sequence). CDR3 region: CASSPIGTGREAFF. CDR3 DNA sequence: TGTGCCAGCAGTCCCATAGGTACAGGTCGTGAAGCTTTCTTT.

The V call is TRBV27, the J call TRBJ1-5; weak D call: TRBD1 (6 bases). Germline CDR1 MNHEY, CDR2 SMNVEV (reference sequence). Trimming pared 6 bases from V and 7 bases from J, leaving 16 bases between. There are 14 residues in the CDR3. CDR3 nucleotides: TGTGCCAGCAGACCAAACAGGGATCGGCAGCCCCAGCATTTT. Amino acid sequence: CASRPNRDRQPQHF.

The chain uses TRBV5-1 and TRBJ2-5, with 15 bases matching TRBD2. The germline gives CDR1 SGHRS, CDR2 YFSETQ. The CDR3 has 16 amino acids. Trimming removed 4 bases from V and 5 bases from J; junction bases left unmatched: 6. The CDR3 loop is CASSGTSGGPLETQYF. Written as DNA, the CDR3 is TGCGCCAGCAGCGGGACTAGCGGGGGGCCATTGGAGACCCAGTACTTC.

This chain connects TRBV9 to TRBJ1-3, with TRBD1 identical over 9 bases. The CDR3 extends over 15 amino acids. Looked up from germline, CDR1 is SGDLS and CDR2 is YYNGEE. The V segment lost 3 bases and the J segment 2 bases; nucleotides outside the gene matches: 3. The CDR3 DNA sequence: TGTGCCAGCAGCGCCACAGGGGGCACTGGAAACACCATATATTTT. Encoded protein: CASSATGGTGNTIYF.

This rearrangement joins TRBV18 to TRBJ1-5; TRBD1 is a possible D gene (5 bases). The germline V gene encodes CDR1 KGHSH and CDR2 LQKENI. V dropped 2 bases and J dropped 5 bases, with 16 bases sitting between them. This CDR3 is 16 amino acids long. The CDR3 region is CASSPKLSSGDQPQHF. As DNA, the CDR3 is TGTGCCAGCTCACCAAAGCTTAGCTCGGGGGATCAGCCCCAGCATTTT.

This rearrangement joins TRBV5-8 to TRBJ2-2; 12 nucleotides agree with TRBD1. CDR1 and CDR2 (germline): SGHTS, YDEGEE. The junction had 8 bases not matched to a gene; V was cut back by 5 bases and J by 3 bases. The CDR3 consists of 17 residues. The CDR3 DNA sequence: TGTGCCAGCAGTTATCACGGGACAGGGGGCGACACCGGGGAGCTGTTTTTT. Its protein is CASSYHGTGGDTGELFF.

V and J are TRBV6-6 and TRBJ1-5; D is ambiguous. The CDR3 sequence is 15 residues long. Between the trimmed V and J ends, which lost 0 bases and 6 bases, there was a span of 12 bases. The germline gives CDR1 MNHNY, CDR2 SVGAGI (reference sequence). The chain's CDR3 is CASSYSSRLGQPQHF. DNA for the CDR3: TGTGCCAGCAGTTACTCATCCAGGTTGGGTCAGCCCCAGCATTTT.

This chain uses TRBV30 with TRBJ1-3, with a tentative D call TRBD1 (5 bases). This CDR3 has 14 residues. V lost 4 bases, J lost 2 bases, and 12 bases lay in between. Germline assignment: CDR1 GTSNPN and CDR2 SVGIG (reference sequence). The CDR3 DNA is TGTGCCTGGACAGGAACGGGGGCTGGAAACACCATATATTTT. Residues: CAWTGTGAGNTIYF.

In this sample, this clone turned up once. The V gene is TRBV7-9, the J gene TRBJ2-7; 10 positions match TRBD1. CDR3 size: 14 residues. Looked up from germline, CDR1 is SEHNR and CDR2 is FQNEAQ (reference sequence). J gave up 3 bases and V 5 bases, and 4 bases lay outside the gene matches. CDR3 protein: CASSGQGDYYEQYV. The CDR3 DNA sequence: TGTGCCAGCAGCGGACAGGGGGACTACTACGAGCAGTACGTC.

CDR3 in amino acids: CASSLEYGSTAFF. DNA for the CDR3: TGCGCCAGCAGCTTGGAATATGGCAGTACGGCTTTCTTT. The rearrangement joins TRBV5-1 to TRBJ1-1, with D hard to call. This CDR3 is built from 13 residues. V was trimmed by 0 bases and J by 11 bases, leaving 14 bases between them. The germline CDR1 and CDR2 sequences are SGHRS and YFSETQ.

The chain is built from TRBV2 and TRBJ1-2, with D unresolved. The CDR3 consists of 14 residues. The V and J ends lost 4 bases and 2 bases respectively, with 11 bases between them. Germline V gene lookup returns CDR1 SNHLY and CDR2 FYNNEI. The CDR3 sequence is CASSGAGMNYGYTF. The CDR3 nucleotides are TGTGCCAGCAGTGGGGCGGGAATGAACTATGGCTACACCTTC.

This sequence joins TRBV27 and TRBJ1-1; no firm D call. Per germline, CDR1 MNHEY and CDR2 SMNVEV (reference sequence). V lost 5 bases and J 0 bases, leaving 16 bases between the germline ends. The CDR3 has 16 amino acids. As DNA, the CDR3 is TGTGCCAGCAGTCCACTCCGCAGACTCATGAACACTGAAGCTTTCTTT. Translation: CASSPLRRLMNTEAFF.

The rearrangement joins TRBV28 to TRBJ2-7; 7 positions match TRBD1. J lost 4 bases, V lost 4 bases, and 7 bases had no gene match. Per germline, CDR1 MDHEN and CDR2 SYDVKM. CDR3 size: 14 residues. The DNA for the CDR3 is TGTGCCAGCAGTTCAGCAGGGACAGATTACGAGCAGTACTTC. Translating it yields CASSSAGTDYEQYF. The complete variable domain, with remaining parts taken from reference TRBV28 and TRBJ2-7, reads DVKVTQSSRYLVKRTGEKVFLECVQDMDHENMFWYRQDPGLGLRLIYFSYDVKMKEKGDIPEGYSVSREKKERFSLILESASTNQTSMYLCASSSAGTDYEQYFGPGTRLTVT.

The V and J genes are TRBV9 and TRBJ2-3; 11 bases are shared with TRBD2. The CDR3 contains 17 residues. With 0 bases clipped from V and 6 bases from J, the junction kept 9 bases outside the gene matches. CDR1 and CDR2 (germline): SGDLS, YYNGEE. Written as DNA, the CDR3 is TGTGCCAGCAGCGTAGTTGATAGCGGGGGGGCCGGGGATACGCAGTATTTT. Its translation is CASSVVDSGGAGDTQYF. The full variable domain, its missing parts supplied by reference TRBV9 and TRBJ2-3, is DSGVTQTPKHLITATGQRVTLRCSPRSGDLSVYWYQQSLDQGLQFLIQYYNGEERAKGNILERFSAQQFPDLHSELNLSSLELGDSALYFCASSVVDSGGAGDTQYFGPGTRLTVL.